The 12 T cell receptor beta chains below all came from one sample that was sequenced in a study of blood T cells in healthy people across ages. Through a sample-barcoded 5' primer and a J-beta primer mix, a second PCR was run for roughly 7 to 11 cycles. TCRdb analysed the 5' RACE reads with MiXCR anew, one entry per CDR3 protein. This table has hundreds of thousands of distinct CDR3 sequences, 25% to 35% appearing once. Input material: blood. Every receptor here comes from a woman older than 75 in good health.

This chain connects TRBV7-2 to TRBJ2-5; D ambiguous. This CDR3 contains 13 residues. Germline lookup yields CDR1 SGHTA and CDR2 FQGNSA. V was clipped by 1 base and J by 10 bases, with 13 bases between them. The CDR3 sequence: CASSLVERNDQYF. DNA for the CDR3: TGTGCCAGCAGCTTAGTCGAGCGAAATGACCAGTACTTC.

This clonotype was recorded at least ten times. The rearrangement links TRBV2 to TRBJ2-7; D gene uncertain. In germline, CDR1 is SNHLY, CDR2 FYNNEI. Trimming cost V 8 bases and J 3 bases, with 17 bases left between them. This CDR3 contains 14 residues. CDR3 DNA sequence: TGTGCCAGCGTTCCAGACATTACCCTCTACGAGCAGTACTTC. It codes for CASVPDITLYEQYF.

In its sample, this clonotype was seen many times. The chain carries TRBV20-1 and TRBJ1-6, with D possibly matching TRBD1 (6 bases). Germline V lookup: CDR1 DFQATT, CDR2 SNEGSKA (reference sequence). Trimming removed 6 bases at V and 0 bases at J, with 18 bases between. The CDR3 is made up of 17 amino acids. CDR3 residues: CSALPPQGRSYNSPLHF. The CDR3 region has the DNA TGCAGTGCGTTACCCCCACAGGGCCGCTCCTATAATTCACCCCTCCACTTT.

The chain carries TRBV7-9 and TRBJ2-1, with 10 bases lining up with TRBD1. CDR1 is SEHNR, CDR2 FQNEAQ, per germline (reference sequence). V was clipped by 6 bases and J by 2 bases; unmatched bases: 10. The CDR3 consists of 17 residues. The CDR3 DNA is TGTGCCAGCAGATCAGGCGGGACAGGGGAAACCTACAATGAGCAGTTCTTC. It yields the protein CASRSGGTGETYNEQFF.

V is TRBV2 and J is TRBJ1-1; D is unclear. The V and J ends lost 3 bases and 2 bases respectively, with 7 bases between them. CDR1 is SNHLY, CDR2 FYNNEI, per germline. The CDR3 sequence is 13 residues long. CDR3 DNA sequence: TGTGCCAGCAGTGAGGAAAGAAACACTGAAGCTTTCTTT. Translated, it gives CASSEERNTEAFF. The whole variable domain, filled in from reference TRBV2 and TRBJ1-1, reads EPEVTQTPSHQVTQMGQEVILRCVPISNHLYFYWYRQILGQKVEFLVSFYNNEISEKSEIFDDQFSVERPDGSNFTLKIRSTKLEDSAMYFCASSEERNTEAFFGQGTRLTVV.

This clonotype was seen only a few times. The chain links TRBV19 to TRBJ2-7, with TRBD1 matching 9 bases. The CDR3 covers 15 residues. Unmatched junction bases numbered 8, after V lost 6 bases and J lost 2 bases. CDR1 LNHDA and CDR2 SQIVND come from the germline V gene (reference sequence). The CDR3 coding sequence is TGTGCCAGTAGCGACAGGGGGATAACCCCCTACGAGCAGTACTTC. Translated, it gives CASSDRGITPYEQYF. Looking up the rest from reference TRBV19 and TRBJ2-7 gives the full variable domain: DGGITQSPKYLFRKEGQNVTLSCEQNLNHDAMYWYRQDPGQGLRLIYYSQIVNDFQKGDIAEGYSVSREKKESFPLTVTSAQKNPTAFYLCASSDRGITPYEQYFGPGTRLTVT.

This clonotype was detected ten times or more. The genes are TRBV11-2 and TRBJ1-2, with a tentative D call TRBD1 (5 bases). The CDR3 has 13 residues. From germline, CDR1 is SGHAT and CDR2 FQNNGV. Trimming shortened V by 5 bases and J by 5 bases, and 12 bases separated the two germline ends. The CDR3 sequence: CASSIRGDYGYTF. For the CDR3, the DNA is TGTGCCAGCAGCATAAGGGGTGATTATGGCTACACCTTC.

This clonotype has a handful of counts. CDR3 region: CASSLEALGANVLTF. The DNA of the CDR3 is TGTGCCAGCAGCTTGGAAGCCCTCGGGGCCAACGTCCTGACTTTC. The chain recombines TRBV5-6 with TRBJ2-6; D remains unclear. Trimming pared 0 bases from V and 4 bases from J, leaving 8 bases between. There are 15 residues in the CDR3. Germline CDR1 reads SGHDT; CDR2 reads YYEEEE.

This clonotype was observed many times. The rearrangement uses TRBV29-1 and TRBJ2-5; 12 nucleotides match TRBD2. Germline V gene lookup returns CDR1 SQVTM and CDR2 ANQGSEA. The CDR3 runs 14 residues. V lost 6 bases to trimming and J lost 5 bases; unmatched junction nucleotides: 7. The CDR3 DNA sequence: TGCAGCGTCCTCGGACTAGCGGGGAAGGAGACCCAGTACTTC. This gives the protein CSVLGLAGKETQYF.

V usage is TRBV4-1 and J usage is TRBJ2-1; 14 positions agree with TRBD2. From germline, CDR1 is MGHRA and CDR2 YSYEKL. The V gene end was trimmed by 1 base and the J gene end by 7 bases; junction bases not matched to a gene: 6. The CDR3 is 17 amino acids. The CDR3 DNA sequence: TGCGCCAGCAGCCAAGGGGGACTAGCGGGAGAACGTAATGAGCAGTTCTTC. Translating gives CASSQGGLAGERNEQFF.

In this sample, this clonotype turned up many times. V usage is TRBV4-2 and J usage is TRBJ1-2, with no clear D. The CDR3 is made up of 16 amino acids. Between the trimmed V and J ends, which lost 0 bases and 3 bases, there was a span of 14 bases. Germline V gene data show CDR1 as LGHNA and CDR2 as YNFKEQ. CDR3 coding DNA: TGTGCCAGCAGCCAAGATGGGATGCGGGCCCACTATGGCTACACCTTC. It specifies CASSQDGMRAHYGYTF.

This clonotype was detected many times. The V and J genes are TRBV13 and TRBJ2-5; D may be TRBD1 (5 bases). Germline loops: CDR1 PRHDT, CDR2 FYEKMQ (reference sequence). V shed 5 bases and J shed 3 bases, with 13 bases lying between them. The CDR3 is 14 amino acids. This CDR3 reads CASSPRQSEETQYF. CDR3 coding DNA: TGTGCCAGCAGCCCTAGACAGTCGGAAGAGACCCAGTACTTC.